This T cell receptor beta chain was identified during a study of blood T cells in healthy people across ages. Combining a sample-barcoded 5' primer with a J-beta primer mix, a second PCR ran for roughly 6 to 12 cycles. Researchers report that a template-switch adaptor with 12 random nucleotides tagged each cDNA molecule. CDR3-containing paired-end reads numbered at least 2.5 million in each sample. One entry per CDR3 protein, called by TCRdb with MiXCR from the 5' RACE reads. The data show about 1,500,000 distinct CDR3 sequences, 28% seen once. There were healthy Caucasian individuals from Russia, aged 6 to 90, serving as donors. Extractions gave at least 6 micrograms of total RNA per sample. This clonotype was seen repeatedly, ten times or more. Germline V gene data show CDR1 as SGHRS and CDR2 as YFSETQ. Germline trimming cut 0 bases from V and 7 bases from J; bases unmatched to any gene: 5. The CDR3 has 15 residues.

Sequencing was performed on blood. V is TRBV5-1 and J is TRBJ2-1; 9 bases are shared with TRBD2. The source of this sequence is a woman in her thirties in good health. CDR3 region: CASSLGAGGRNEQFF. Here the CDR3 DNA reads TGCGCCAGCAGCTTGGGAGCGGGGGGTAGGAATGAGCAGTTCTTC.